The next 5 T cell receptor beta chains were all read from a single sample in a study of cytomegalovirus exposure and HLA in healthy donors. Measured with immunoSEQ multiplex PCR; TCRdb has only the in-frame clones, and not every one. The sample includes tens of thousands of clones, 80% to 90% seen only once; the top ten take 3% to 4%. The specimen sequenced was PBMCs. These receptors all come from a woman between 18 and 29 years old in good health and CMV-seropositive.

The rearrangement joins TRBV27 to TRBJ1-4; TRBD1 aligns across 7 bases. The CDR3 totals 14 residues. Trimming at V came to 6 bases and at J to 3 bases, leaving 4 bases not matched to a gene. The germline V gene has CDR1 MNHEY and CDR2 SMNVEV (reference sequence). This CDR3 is CASRTGFSNEKLFF. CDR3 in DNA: TGTGCCAGCAGGACAGGGTTTTCTAATGAAAAACTGTTTTTT.

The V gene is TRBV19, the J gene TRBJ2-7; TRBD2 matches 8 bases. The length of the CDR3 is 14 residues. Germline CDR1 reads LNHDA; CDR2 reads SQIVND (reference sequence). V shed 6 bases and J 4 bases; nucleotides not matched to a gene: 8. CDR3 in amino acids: CASSPRSGTYEQYF. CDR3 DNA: TGTGCCAGTAGCCCACGTAGCGGGACTTACGAGCAGTACTTC.

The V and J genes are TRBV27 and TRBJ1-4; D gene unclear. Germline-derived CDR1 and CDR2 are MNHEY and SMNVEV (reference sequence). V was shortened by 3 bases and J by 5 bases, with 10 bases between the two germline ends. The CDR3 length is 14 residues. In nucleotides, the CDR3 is TGTGCCAGCAGTTTTGGCTTCGCCAATGAAAAACTGTTTTTT. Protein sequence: CASSFGFANEKLFF.

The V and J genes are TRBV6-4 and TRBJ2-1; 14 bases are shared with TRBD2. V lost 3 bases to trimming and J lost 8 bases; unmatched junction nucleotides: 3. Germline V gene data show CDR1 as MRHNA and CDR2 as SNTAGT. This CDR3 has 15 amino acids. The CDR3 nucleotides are TGTGCCAGCAGTGAGGGGACTAGCGGGAGCGATGAGCAGTTCTTC. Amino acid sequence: CASSEGTSGSDEQFF.

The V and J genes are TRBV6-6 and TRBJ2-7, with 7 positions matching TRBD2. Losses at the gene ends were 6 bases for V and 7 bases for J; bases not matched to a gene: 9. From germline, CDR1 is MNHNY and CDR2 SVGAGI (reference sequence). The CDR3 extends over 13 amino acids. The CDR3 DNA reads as TGTGCCAGCAGCAGGGACTATAGCTGGGAGCAGTACTTC. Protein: CASSRDYSWEQYF.